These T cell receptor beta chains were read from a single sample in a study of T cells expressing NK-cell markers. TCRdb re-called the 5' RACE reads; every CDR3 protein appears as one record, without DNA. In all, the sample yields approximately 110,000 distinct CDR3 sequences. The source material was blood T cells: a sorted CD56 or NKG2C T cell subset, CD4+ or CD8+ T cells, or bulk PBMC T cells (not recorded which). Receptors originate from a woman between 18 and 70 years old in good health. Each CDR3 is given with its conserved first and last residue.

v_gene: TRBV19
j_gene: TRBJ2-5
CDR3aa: CASRGAGEVETQYF

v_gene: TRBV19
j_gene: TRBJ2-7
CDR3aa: CASSIAVAYEQYF

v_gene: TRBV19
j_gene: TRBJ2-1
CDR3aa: CASSKTSGLYNEQFF

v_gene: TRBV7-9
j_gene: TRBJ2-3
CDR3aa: CASSLDPWSTDTQYF

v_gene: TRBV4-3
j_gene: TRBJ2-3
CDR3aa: CASSQDEQGGTDTQYF

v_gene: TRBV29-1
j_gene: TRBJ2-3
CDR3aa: CSASPLGEGDTQYF

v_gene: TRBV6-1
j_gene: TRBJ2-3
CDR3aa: CATGVGGTDTQYF

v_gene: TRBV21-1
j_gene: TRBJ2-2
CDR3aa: CASSRTRNTGELFF

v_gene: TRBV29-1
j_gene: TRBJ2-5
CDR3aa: CSVDGFLAPQETQYF

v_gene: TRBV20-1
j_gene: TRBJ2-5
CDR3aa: CSAGAGDLQQYF

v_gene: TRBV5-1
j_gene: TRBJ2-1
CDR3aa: CASSGPSESEQFF

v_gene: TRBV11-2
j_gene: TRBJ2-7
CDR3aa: CASSLDPGTPMYEQYF

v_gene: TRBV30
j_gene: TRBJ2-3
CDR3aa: CAWTVGGVPFF

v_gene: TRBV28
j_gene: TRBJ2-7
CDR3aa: CASSFNRGGYEQYF

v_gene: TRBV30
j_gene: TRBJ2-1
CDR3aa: CAWSGAREVFIGQFF

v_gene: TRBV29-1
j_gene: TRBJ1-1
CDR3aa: CSVEFQGAEAFF

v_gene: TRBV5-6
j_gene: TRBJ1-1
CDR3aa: CASSFQGMNTEAFF

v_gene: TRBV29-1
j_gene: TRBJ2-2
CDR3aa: CSGLRGTGELFF

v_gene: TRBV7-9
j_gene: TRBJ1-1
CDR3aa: CASSLSRGRNTEAFF

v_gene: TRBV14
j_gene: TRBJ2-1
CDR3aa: CASSPSLTSGGAGSYNEQFF

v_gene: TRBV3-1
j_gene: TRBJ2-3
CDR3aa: CASSPSLAGDPDTQYF

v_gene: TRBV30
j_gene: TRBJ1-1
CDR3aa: CAWSRGAGEAFF

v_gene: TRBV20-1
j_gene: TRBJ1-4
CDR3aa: CSASGQGEKLFF

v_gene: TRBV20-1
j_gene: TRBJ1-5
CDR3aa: CSAPSPVGVNQPQHF

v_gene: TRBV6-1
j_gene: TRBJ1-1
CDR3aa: CASRINRNTEAFF

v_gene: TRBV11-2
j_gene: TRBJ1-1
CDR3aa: CATRGGATEAFF

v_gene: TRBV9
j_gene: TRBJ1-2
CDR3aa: CASSVGDYAPTSYGYTF

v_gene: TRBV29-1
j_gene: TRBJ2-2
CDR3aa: CSVELVTRPATSGSPPTGELFF

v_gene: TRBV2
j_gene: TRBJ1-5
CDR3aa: CASIIKRDGLNQPQHF

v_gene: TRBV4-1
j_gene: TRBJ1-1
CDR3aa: CASRRGVGGEKAEAFF

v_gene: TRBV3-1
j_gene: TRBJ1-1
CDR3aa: CASSQGAEAFF

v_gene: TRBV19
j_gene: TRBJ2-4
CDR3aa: CASSIGTRAGANIQYF

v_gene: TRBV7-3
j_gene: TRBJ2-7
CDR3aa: CASSLTWYEGYF

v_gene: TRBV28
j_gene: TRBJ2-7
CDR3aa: CASSSLGPREQYF

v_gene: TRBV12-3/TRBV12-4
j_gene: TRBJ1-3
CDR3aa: CASTDKQGARDTIYF

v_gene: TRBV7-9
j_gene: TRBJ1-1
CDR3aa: CASSPTVENTEAFF

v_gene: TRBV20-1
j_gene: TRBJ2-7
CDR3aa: CSARDQGGLGLAFYEQYF

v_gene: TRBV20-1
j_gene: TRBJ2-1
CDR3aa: CSASWYLGSYNEQFF

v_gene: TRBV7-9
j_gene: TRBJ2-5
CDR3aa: CASSTAQGAKETQYF

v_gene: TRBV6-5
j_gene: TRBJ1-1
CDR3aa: CASNVREALITEAFF

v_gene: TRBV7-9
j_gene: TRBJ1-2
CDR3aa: CASSATGVYGYTF

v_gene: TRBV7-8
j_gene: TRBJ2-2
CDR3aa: CASSLLAGVAGELFF

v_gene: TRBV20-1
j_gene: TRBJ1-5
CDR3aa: CSAVGGLPSNQPQHF

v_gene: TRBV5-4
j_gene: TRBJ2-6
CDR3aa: CASNLGVSGANVLTF

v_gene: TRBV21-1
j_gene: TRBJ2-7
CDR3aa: CASSNRDRTYEQYF

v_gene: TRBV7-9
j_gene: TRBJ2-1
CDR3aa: CASSLEYEQFF

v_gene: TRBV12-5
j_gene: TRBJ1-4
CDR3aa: CASGFGTDEKLFF

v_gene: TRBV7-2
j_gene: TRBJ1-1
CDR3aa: CASSLDFGAGGPAFF

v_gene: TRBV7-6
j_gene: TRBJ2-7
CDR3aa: CASSPNTGNHEQYF